The TCR beta chain described here comes from a study of T-cell reconstitution after alpha-beta-depleted transplantation in children. This clonotype showed up many times. Molecular barcoding with unique molecular identifiers was used for the TCRbeta library. TCRdb recomputed calls from the PCR reads with MiXCR, one row per CDR3 protein. Found here are roughly 590,000 distinct CDR3 sequences, approximately 16% of them singletons; the top ten hold 1.1%. The sequences come from PBMCs from the stem cell graft donor, collected from the stem cell graft. The sequence came from a human donor who donated a stem cell graft to a child with acute myeloid leukemia.

The CDR3 DNA is TGCAGCGTGCCTGACAGGCTAAACACCGGGGAGCTGTTTTTT. Its protein is CSVPDRLNTGELFF. This chain uses TRBV29-1 with TRBJ2-2; TRBD1 is a possible D gene (6 bases). CDR1 and CDR2 (germline): SQVTM, ANQGSEA. CDR3 length: 14 residues. The V gene lost 6 bases and the J gene lost 2 bases, with 13 bases spanning the gap.